The 24 T cell receptor beta chains in this list originate from one sample, sequenced in a study of CD8+CD57+ T cells in acquired aplastic anemia. Profiling of TCR beta VDJ combinations and CDR3 sequences used genomic DNA as template. TCRdb reanalysed the reads using MiXCR and keeps one entry per CDR3 protein. The table shows some 220,000 distinct CDR3 sequences, with almost 35% occurring only once. Sample: sorted CD4+, CD8+, or CD8+CD57+ T cells (not recorded which) from PBMCs. These receptors all stem from a human donor in good health, serving as a control.

With respect to this clonotype: A much more abundant neighbour one base away suggests this may be a read error. The chain links TRBV11-2 to TRBJ2-1; 14 bases agree with TRBD2. The length of the CDR3 is 18 residues. Germline loops: CDR1 SGHAT, CDR2 FQNNGV. With 3 bases clipped from V and 9 bases from J, the junction kept 13 bases outside the gene matches. CDR3 sequence: CASSFDATSGGEQTEQFF. The CDR3 region has the DNA TGTGCCAGCAGCTTTGACGCGACTAGCGGGGGGGAACAGACTGAGCAGTTCTTC.

This clonotype was seen many times. This chain links TRBV2 with TRBJ1-4; D remains ambiguous. The germline V gene has CDR1 SNHLY and CDR2 FYNNEI. V was shortened by 8 bases and J by 5 bases, with 12 bases between the two germline ends. CDR3 length: 13 amino acids. The CDR3: CASEGFINEKLFF. The DNA for the CDR3 is TGTGCCAGCGAAGGGTTCATAAATGAAAAACTGTTTTTT.

This clonotype appeared many times. The chain joins TRBV13 to TRBJ2-1; D is ambiguous. Germline loops: CDR1 PRHDT, CDR2 FYEKMQ (reference sequence). There are 13 residues in the CDR3. V lost 1 base and J lost 1, with 2 bases in between. CDR3 DNA sequence: TGTGCCAGCAGCTTAGTTTCCTACAATGAGCAGTTCTTC. It encodes CASSLVSYNEQFF.

The chain couples TRBV5-1 to TRBJ1-2; D is perhaps TRBD1 (6 bases). Germline-derived CDR1 and CDR2 are SGHRS and YFSETQ. V lost 1 base to trimming and J lost 6 bases, with 10 bases between them. The CDR3 has 13 amino acids. Here the CDR3 reads CASSLPGQNGYTF. The DNA of the CDR3 is TGCGCCAGCAGCTTGCCCGGACAGAATGGCTACACCTTC.

To note about this clonotype: This may stem from a read error, because a much larger clone lies one nucleotide away. The rearrangement joins TRBV9 to TRBJ1-3; D possibly corresponds to TRBD1 (5 bases). Germline V gene lookup returns CDR1 SGDLS and CDR2 YYNGEE. The CDR3 sequence is 15 residues long. The CDR3 nucleotides are TGTGCCGGCAGCGCCTCGACAGCCTCTGGAAACACCATATATTTT. The encoded protein is CAGSASTASGNTIYF.

This clonotype has just one count. The J gene is TRBJ1-5, the V gene TRBV10-1, with D hard to call. CDR1 and CDR2 (germline): WNHNN, SYGVQD (reference sequence). This CDR3 region has 15 residues. Trimming pared 11 bases from V and 0 bases from J, leaving 17 bases between. The CDR3 region has the DNA TGCGCCGGAGTGACGCATACAAATAGCAATCAGCCCCAGCATTTT. Amino acids: CAGVTHTNSNQPQHF.

Here the CDR3 DNA reads TGTGCCAGCAGCACCCGCGCTCAGGGAGCCAAAAACATTCAGTACTTC. Translating it yields CASSTRAQGAKNIQYF. J is TRBJ2-4 and V is TRBV4-2; possibly TRBD1 for D (5 bases). Germline V gives CDR1 LGHNA, CDR2 YNFKEQ. The CDR3 contains 16 residues. The V end was cut by 5 bases, the J end by 0 bases, with 14 bases between.

This clonotype was found many times. The chain couples TRBV12-3 or TRBV12-4 to TRBJ2-7; possibly TRBD2 for D (6 bases). CDR3 length: 15 residues. The V end lost 3 bases, the J end lost 4 bases, and 16 bases lay between the germline ends. CDR3 coding DNA: TGTGCCAGCAGTTTTGGCGGGATAGCACCTTACGAGCAGTACTTC. Its protein is CASSFGGIAPYEQYF.

The chain combines TRBV11-3 with TRBJ2-1, with TRBD1 matching 7 bases. The junction had 2 bases not matched to a gene; V was cut back by 0 bases and J by 6 bases. This CDR3 has 14 residues. CDR1 SGHNT and CDR2 YENEEA come from the germline V gene. The DNA of the CDR3 is TGTGCCAGCAGCTTAGATTCAGGGGGCAATGAGCAGTTCTTC. Amino acid sequence: CASSLDSGGNEQFF.

This clonotype was counted at least ten times. The chain couples TRBV19 to TRBJ1-2; 9 bases are shared with TRBD1. CDR3 length: 15 residues. V was clipped by 3 bases and J by 2 bases; unmatched bases: 4. Germline V lookup: CDR1 LNHDA, CDR2 SQIVND (reference sequence). The CDR3 region is CASSIEGQGNYGYTF. The CDR3 DNA sequence: TGTGCCAGTAGTATTGAGGGACAGGGCAACTATGGCTACACCTTC.

This clonotype was seen many times. The chain employs TRBV20-1 and TRBJ2-1; D is possibly TRBD2 (6 bases). The V end was cut by 1 base, the J end by 0 bases, with 10 bases between. CDR3 length: 15 amino acids. Germline V gives CDR1 DFQATT, CDR2 SNEGSKA (reference sequence). CDR3 sequence: CSARVAEISYNEQFF. Here the CDR3 DNA reads TGCAGTGCTAGAGTAGCGGAGATCTCCTACAATGAGCAGTTCTTC.

In regard to this clonotype: Being one base from a much bigger clone, this may be a read error. The conserved phenylalanine or tryptophan is not found at the CDR3 terminus, so this likely reflects a read error. The genes are TRBV19 and TRBJ1-2; TRBD1 matches 8 bases. The junction had 16 bases not matched to a gene; V was cut back by 7 bases and J by 6 bases. The length of the CDR3 is 16 residues. Germline lookup yields CDR1 LNHDA and CDR2 SQIVND (reference sequence). The CDR3 reads CASTRINDRGVNGYTS. Here the CDR3 DNA reads TGTGCCAGTACGCGCATAAACGACAGGGGAGTGAATGGCTACACCTCC.

In its sample, this clonotype was seen many times. The CDR3 region has the DNA TGTGCCAGCAGACCGGGACAGGGAATCTCTGGGGCCAACGTCCTGACTTTC. It specifies CASRPGQGISGANVLTF. The V call is TRBV2, the J call TRBJ2-6; 9 bases are shared with TRBD1. Germline assignment: CDR1 SNHLY and CDR2 FYNNEI. CDR3 length: 17 amino acids. V lost 6 bases, J lost 0 bases, and 6 bases stayed unmatched.

This clonotype was counted many times. The rearrangement links TRBV20-1 to TRBJ1-2, with D possibly TRBD1 on 6 matching bases. Germline CDR1 reads DFQATT; CDR2 reads SNEGSKA (reference sequence). The CDR3 is 14 amino acids. Trimming took off 6 bases at V and 1 base at J, with 15 bases between the two ends. The CDR3 protein is CSASDRKSNYGYTF. The DNA of the CDR3 is TGCAGTGCCTCCGACAGGAAGAGTAACTATGGCTACACCTTC.

This chain links TRBV13 with TRBJ1-6; TRBD1 aligns across 8 bases. The CDR3 extends over 14 amino acids. J was trimmed by 9 bases and V by 7 bases; bases with no gene match: 8. Germline V gene sequence: CDR1 PRHDT, CDR2 FYEKMQ (reference sequence). CDR3 DNA sequence: TGTGCCAGCACCCGGACAGGGTTGGGTTCACCCCTCCACTTT. It specifies CASTRTGLGSPLHF.

Worth noting for this clonotype: A junction boundary mismatches the germline segment, possibly from a read error. The chain combines TRBV18 with TRBJ1-5; no definite D call. The length of the CDR3 is 14 residues. Germline lookup yields CDR1 KGHSH and CDR2 LQKENI. The CDR3 spells CASPPIGSNQPRHF. The CDR3 nucleotides read TGTGCCAGCCCACCCATAGGATCCAATCAGCCCCGGCATTTT.

This clonotype was seen many times. CDR3 DNA sequence: TGTGCCAGTAGTATTATGGGAGGGGGATGGGGCGGCTACACCTTC. This gives the protein CASSIMGGGWGGYTF. The rearrangement joins TRBV19 to TRBJ1-2; perhaps TRBD1 as D (6 bases). Trimming stripped 3 bases from V and 8 bases from J, with 19 bases between. Per the germline V gene, CDR1 is LNHDA and CDR2 is SQIVND (reference sequence). CDR3 length: 15 residues.

This clonotype was seen only a few times. This rearrangement joins TRBV6-1 to TRBJ2-1, with D perhaps given as TRBD1 or TRBD2 (5 bases each). The length of the CDR3 is 11 residues. V lost 5 bases and J 9 bases, leaving 8 bases between the germline ends. The V gene's germline CDR1 is MNHNS and CDR2 SASEGT. As DNA, the CDR3 is TGTGCCAGCAGTACCGGGACTGAGCAGTTCTTC. Its protein is CASSTGTEQFF.

About this clonotype itself: The junction does not match germline at one end; this may be a read error. V is TRBV7-7 and J is TRBJ2-2, with D perhaps TRBD2 (5 bases). The CDR3 loop spans 13 amino acids. From germline, CDR1 is SSHAT and CDR2 FNYEAQ (reference sequence). The CDR3 region is CASSLAYAGELFF. The CDR3 DNA follows: TGTGCCAGCAGCCTAGCCTACGCCGGGGAGCTGTTTTTT.

This clonotype came up many times. This chain connects TRBV12-5 to TRBJ1-2, with D maybe TRBD1 (5 bases). Germline V CDR1 and CDR2: LGHNT, FRNRAP. The length of the CDR3 is 12 residues. V was shortened by 4 bases and J by 12 bases, with 15 bases between the two germline ends. The CDR3 sequence is CASGSDSGLHTF. The DNA of the CDR3 is TGTGCTAGTGGTTCCGACAGTGGGCTTCACACCTTC.

Comment on this clonotype: At one boundary the junction diverges from the germline segment, which might be a read error. The V and J genes are TRBV19 and TRBJ2-2; 7 bases are shared with TRBD2. Germline CDR1 LNHDA, CDR2 SQIVND (reference sequence). CDR3 size: 16 residues. The CDR3 sequence: CASSTWDYMSTEELFF. CDR3 coding DNA: TGTGCCAGTAGTACATGGGACTACATGAGCACCGAGGAGCTGTTTTTT.

The chain recombines TRBV24-1 with TRBJ2-5; 8 nucleotides line up with TRBD2. The germline V gene encodes CDR1 KGHDR and CDR2 SFDVKD. The V gene end was trimmed by 12 bases and the J gene end by 1 base; junction bases not matched to a gene: 6. The length of the CDR3 is 13 residues. This CDR3 reads CAATSDSQETQYF. The CDR3 bases are TGTGCCGCGACTAGCGACAGCCAAGAGACCCAGTACTTC.

The V call is TRBV9, the J call TRBJ1-6; no clear D. The germline gives CDR1 SGDLS, CDR2 YYNGEE. The CDR3 loop spans 14 amino acids. V gave up 2 bases and J gave up 11 bases, with 14 bases separating them. The CDR3 here is CASSVEHSGAPLHF. In DNA form, the CDR3 reads TGTGCCAGCAGCGTGGAGCACTCAGGTGCACCCCTCCACTTT.

The CDR3 here is CASSLAGGDEQYV. In DNA form, the CDR3 reads TGCGCCAGCAGCTTGGCCGGGGGGGACGAGCAGTACGTC. The genes are TRBV5-1 and TRBJ2-7; TRBD2 agrees at 8 bases. With 0 bases clipped from V and 5 bases from J, the junction kept 1 base outside the gene matches. This CDR3 is built from 13 residues. Germline-derived CDR1 and CDR2 are SGHRS and YFSETQ.